Below are 22 T cell receptor beta chains sequenced from a single sample in a study of control samples from healthy donors and cancer patients. Assay used: immunoSEQ multiplex PCR; TCRdb lists only in-frame clones, some missing. Of around 20,000 clones in the sample, around 83% were seen once. Sequencing used PBMCs. The receptors were gathered from a man at least 80 years old with head and neck cancer.

This clone was seen only a few times. The rearrangement uses TRBV5-6 and TRBJ2-1; D call uncertain. The V end was cut by 0 bases, the J end by 6 bases, with 10 bases between. Germline CDR1 and CDR2: SGHDT and YYEEEE. CDR3 size: 14 residues. The CDR3 DNA sequence: TGTGCCAGCAGCTTGGACTGGGGAAGCAATGAGCAGTTCTTC. Protein sequence: CASSLDWGSNEQFF.

The chain carries TRBV5-4 and TRBJ1-2; maybe TRBD1 (6 bases). V was shortened by 5 bases and J by 2 bases, with 10 bases between the two germline ends. Germline loops: CDR1 SGHNT, CDR2 YYREEE (reference sequence). CDR3 length equals 13 residues. CDR3 sequence reads: CASRFTGNYGYTF. Written as DNA, the CDR3 is TGTGCCAGCAGATTTACAGGGAACTATGGCTACACCTTC. The complete variable domain, with remaining parts taken from reference TRBV5-4 and TRBJ1-2, reads ETGVTQSPTHLIKTRGQQVTLRCSSQSGHNTVSWYQQALGQGPQFIFQYYREEENGRGNFPPRFSGLQFPNYSSELNVNALELDDSALYLCASRFTGNYGYTFGSGTRLTVV.

This chain links TRBV7-2 with TRBJ2-3; TRBD2 is a possible D gene (5 bases). The CDR3 spans 14 residues. V was pared by 1 base and J by 4 bases, with 9 bases between. Germline V gene data show CDR1 as SGHTA and CDR2 as FQGNSA. As DNA, the CDR3 is TGTGCCAGCAGCTTAGTTGGAGGTGCAGATACGCAGTATTTT. Translating gives CASSLVGGADTQYF.

This clone appeared once. The chain is built from TRBV10-3 and TRBJ2-1; D is possibly TRBD2 (5 bases). Germline CDR1 is ENHRY and CDR2 is SYGVKD. Trimming stripped 6 bases from V and 5 bases from J, with 14 bases between. The CDR3 is made up of 14 amino acids. The CDR3 nucleotides are TGTGCCATCAGGGACCGGGATCGGAACAATGAGCAGTTCTTC. This codes for CAIRDRDRNNEQFF.

This clone has more than one count but fewer than ten. The rearrangement links TRBV25-1 to TRBJ2-7, with 15 bases matching TRBD2. This CDR3 is built from 14 residues. V was clipped by 9 bases and J by 1 base; unmatched bases: 1. Germline CDR1 MGHDK, CDR2 SYGVNS. The CDR3 protein is CASGLAGGSYEQYF. CDR3 coding DNA: TGTGCCAGTGGACTAGCGGGAGGGTCCTACGAGCAGTACTTC.

The chain uses TRBV19 and TRBJ1-1, with D unresolved. CDR3 length: 15 residues. Germline V gives CDR1 LNHDA, CDR2 SQIVND (reference sequence). The germline V and J ends were trimmed by 1 base and 5 bases, with 14 bases remaining between them. CDR3 residues: CASSIGAGYGTEAFF. CDR3 sequence (DNA): TGTGCCAGTAGTATAGGCGCGGGGTACGGGACTGAAGCTTTCTTT.

The chain is built from TRBV7-9 and TRBJ2-7; D is perhaps TRBD1 or TRBD2 (5 bases each). The CDR3 is 15 amino acids. The V and J ends lost 1 base and 4 bases respectively, with 14 bases between them. The germline gives CDR1 SEHNR, CDR2 FQNEAQ (reference sequence). The CDR3 DNA sequence: TGTGCCAGCAGCTTAGTGTTGGTCGGGACGTACGAGCAGTACTTC. Translated, it gives CASSLVLVGTYEQYF.

The chain uses TRBV7-2 and TRBJ1-6, with a weak D call TRBD1 (5 bases). Trimming stripped 5 bases from V and 7 bases from J, with 9 bases between. The germline CDR1 and CDR2 sequences are SGHTA and FQGNSA. This CDR3 region has 13 residues. CDR3 sequence (DNA): TGTGCCAGCAGCGAGGGGCGGAATTCACCCCTCCACTTT. This encodes CASSEGRNSPLHF.

This clone came up a few times. V gene TRBV10-2 combines with J gene TRBJ2-2; D gene uncertain. Germline-derived CDR1 and CDR2 are WSHSY and SAAADI. V was cut by 6 bases and J by 0 bases, with 8 bases left in between. The CDR3 is 14 amino acids. The CDR3 DNA follows: TGCGCCAGCAGCGCAGAATCGAACACCGGGGAGCTGTTTTTT. The encoded protein is CASSAESNTGELFF.

The V gene is TRBV5-1, the J gene TRBJ2-3; 11 bases match TRBD2. After removal of 4 bases from V and 4 bases from J, the junction contained 17 bases not matched to a gene. The CDR3 totals 19 residues. Per the germline V gene, CDR1 is SGHRS and CDR2 is YFSETQ. The CDR3 DNA sequence: TGCGCCAGCAGCACCGGGACTAGCGGACCCTCAGGGGGGCCAGATACGCAGTATTTT. The encoded protein is CASSTGTSGPSGGPDTQYF.

The J gene is TRBJ2-7, the V gene TRBV28; a weak D match, TRBD2 (5 bases). V dropped 5 bases and J dropped 1 base, with 9 bases sitting between them. The CDR3 covers 13 residues. CDR1 MDHEN and CDR2 SYDVKM come from the germline V gene. CDR3 bases: TGTGCCAGCAGTGAGGGCCGTTCCTACGAGCAGTACTTC. This encodes CASSEGRSYEQYF.

The rearrangement joins TRBV11-3 to TRBJ2-2; D possibly corresponds to TRBD1 (5 bases). V was shortened by 5 bases and J by 4 bases, with 5 bases between the two germline ends. Germline CDR1 and CDR2: SGHNT and YENEEA. CDR3 length equals 12 residues. CDR3 sequence: CASSQGTGELFF. The DNA for the CDR3 is TGTGCCAGCAGCCAGGGCACCGGGGAGCTGTTTTTT.

The chain employs TRBV9 and TRBJ2-2; 7 bases are shared with TRBD2. The CDR3 loop spans 16 amino acids. V was pared by 3 bases and J by 0 bases, with 5 bases of the junction left unmatched. Germline loops: CDR1 SGDLS, CDR2 YYNGEE. In DNA, the CDR3 is TGTGCCAGCAGCGGCGTAGCGGGCGCGAACACCGGGGAGCTGTTTTTT. This sequence encodes CASSGVAGANTGELFF.

V and J are TRBV4-3 and TRBJ2-1; a possible D gene is TRBD2 (6 bases). The CDR3 totals 15 residues. Germline CDR1 is LGHNA and CDR2 is YSLEER. V lost 1 base and J 2 bases, leaving 9 bases between the germline ends. In nucleotides, the CDR3 is TGCGCCAGCAGCCAAGCGGGGGAGGCCTACAATGAGCAGTTCTTC. It translates to CASSQAGEAYNEQFF.

This clone came up once. The V gene is TRBV6-5, the J gene TRBJ2-1; D is possibly TRBD2 (5 bases). Trimming pared 2 bases from V and 0 bases from J, leaving 11 bases between. Germline-derived CDR1 and CDR2 are MNHEY and SVGAGI. The CDR3 sequence is 16 residues long. CDR3 protein: CASSYLSGSSYNEQFF. CDR3 DNA: TGTGCCAGCAGTTACCTTTCTGGGAGCTCCTACAATGAGCAGTTCTTC.

The chain recombines TRBV5-8 with TRBJ1-2, with 11 bases fitting TRBD1. The germline V gene encodes CDR1 SGHTS and CDR2 YDEGEE. The CDR3 has 16 residues. J was trimmed by 2 bases and V by 0 bases; bases with no gene match: 3. The CDR3 coding sequence is TGTGCCAGCAGCTTGGACGGGACAGGGGGAAACTATGGCTACACCTTC. Protein: CASSLDGTGGNYGYTF.

The J gene is TRBJ2-5, the V gene TRBV5-4; 8 bases are shared with TRBD2. The V and J ends lost 4 bases and 5 bases, in that order; junction bases with no gene match: 4. The CDR3 contains 13 residues. In germline, CDR1 is SGHNT, CDR2 YYREEE (reference sequence). CDR3 protein: CASSDLAGETQYF. CDR3 in DNA: TGTGCCAGCAGCGACCTAGCGGGTGAGACCCAGTACTTC.

The chain uses TRBV5-4 and TRBJ2-5; TRBD2 is a possible D gene (5 bases). CDR1 is SGHNT, CDR2 YYREEE, per germline (reference sequence). V lost 0 bases to trimming and J lost 1 base, with 7 bases between them. The CDR3 runs 14 residues. CDR3 DNA sequence: TGTGCCAGCAGCTTGGCCGGGGTCCAAGAGACCCAGTACTTC. As protein: CASSLAGVQETQYF.

Here the CDR3 DNA reads TGTGCCTGGAGTGTGGGAGCGGGAGCGACAGATACGCAGTATTTT. This sequence encodes CAWSVGAGATDTQYF. The chain combines TRBV30 with TRBJ2-3; 8 bases match TRBD2. The trim removed 0 bases at V and 3 bases at J, leaving 5 bases unmatched. The CDR3 sequence is 15 residues long. From germline, CDR1 is GTSNPN and CDR2 SVGIG (reference sequence).

The chain couples TRBV14 to TRBJ1-6; 8 bases are a match to TRBD1. Germline V lookup: CDR1 SGHDN, CDR2 FVKESK. This CDR3 is built from 16 residues. V lost 1 base to trimming and J lost 14 bases; unmatched junction nucleotides: 13. The CDR3 nucleotides are TGTGCCAGCAGCCAAGTCGGAACCAGGGGGCAGGGGACCCTCCACTTT. This sequence encodes CASSQVGTRGQGTLHF.

The chain employs TRBV5-1 and TRBJ2-1, with TRBD2 identical over 9 bases. Germline CDR1 and CDR2: SGHRS and YFSETQ. The CDR3 is 16 residues long. The trim removed 5 bases at V and 0 bases at J, leaving 6 bases unmatched. Here the CDR3 DNA reads TGCGCCAGCAGAACCAGAGCGGGAGGCTCCTACAATGAGCAGTTCTTC. Translated: CASRTRAGGSYNEQFF.

The chain links TRBV7-6 to TRBJ2-5; TRBD2 aligns across 11 bases. V lost 1 base, J lost 5 bases, and 9 bases stayed unmatched. The CDR3 loop spans 17 amino acids. The germline CDR1 and CDR2 sequences are SGHVS and FNYEAQ. The chain's CDR3 is CASSLEVAGGPGETQYF. In nucleotides, the CDR3 is TGTGCCAGCAGCTTAGAAGTAGCGGGGGGGCCAGGGGAGACCCAGTACTTC.